Following are 23 T cell receptor beta chains from one sample sequenced in a study of human T cells and chemical hapten exposure (dated by TCRdb to 2020 to 2023). To prepare the library, RACE was applied. The sample was run on a NextSeq 500. Clones were called with MiXCR by TCRdb after fastp trimmed the public reads at Q25, and only in-frame beta chains were retained. CDR3 protein duplicates are merged, each entry listing the most common genes and DNA. The sample table contains approximately 45,000 distinct CDR3 sequences; only one count was recorded for 4.3% of them. The biggest ten clones account for roughly 1.6% of the sample. Reading the label with the study, this specimen's time point is: healthy volunteer bleed at 2 weeks. Unfractionated whole blood was collected in Tempus Blood RNA tubes, and total RNA was extracted from that blood. The specimen sequenced was whole blood. The receptors here all came from a female donor in good health. Some clones in this sample may be carry-over from other donors' samples.

There are many counts of this clonotype. The rearrangement links TRBV6-2 or TRBV6-3 to TRBJ2-7; TRBD1 might be the D (5 bases). The CDR3 spans 12 residues. Germline V gives CDR1 MNHEY, CDR2 SVGEGT. With 5 bases removed from V and 6 bases from J, the gap between germline ends came to 11 bases. Here the CDR3 DNA reads TGTGCCAGCAGTCGAGCAGGGCCCGAGCAGTACTTC. Translated, it gives CASSRAGPEQYF.

This clonotype was observed many times. The J gene is TRBJ1-6, the V gene TRBV7-2, with 7 nucleotides matching TRBD1. The CDR3 spans 16 residues. Germline trimming cut 3 bases from V and 7 bases from J; bases unmatched to any gene: 9. Germline V gene data show CDR1 as SGHTA and CDR2 as FQGNSA. CDR3 residues: CASSFAGTVVNSPLHF. The CDR3 nucleotides are TGTGCCAGCAGCTTCGCCGGGACAGTCGTAAATTCACCCCTCCACTTT.

This clonotype was counted many times. The gene calls are TRBV28 and TRBJ1-1; TRBD1 agrees at 7 bases. CDR3 size: 16 residues. Trimming cost V 5 bases and J 3 bases; bases outside gene matches: 12. Germline V gives CDR1 MDHEN, CDR2 SYDVKM. CDR3 in amino acids: CASSRRMLTGHTEAFF. The CDR3 nucleotides read TGTGCCAGCAGTCGTCGGATGCTGACAGGGCACACTGAAGCTTTCTTT.

Ten or more counts support this clonotype. V and J are TRBV2 and TRBJ1-5; tentatively, D is TRBD1 (5 bases). V was cut by 6 bases and J by 7 bases, with 16 bases left in between. CDR1 is SNHLY and CDR2 is FYNNEI in the germline V gene. CDR3 length: 14 residues. DNA for the CDR3: TGTGCCAGCAGAAGGGGCCGGGACGGGCAGCCCCAGCATTTT. Its protein is CASRRGRDGQPQHF. The entire variable domain, with the rest obtained from reference TRBV2 and TRBJ1-5, is as follows: EPEVTQTPSHQVTQMGQEVILRCVPISNHLYFYWYRQILGQKVEFLVSFYNNEISEKSEIFDDQFSVERPDGSNFTLKIRSTKLEDSAMYFCASRRGRDGQPQHFGDGTRLSIL.

Many counts were recorded for this clonotype. V gene TRBV5-1 combines with J gene TRBJ2-3, with TRBD2 as a possible D gene (5 bases). The germline V gene has CDR1 SGHRS and CDR2 YFSETQ. This CDR3 region has 15 residues. Trimming left V 4 bases short and J 0 bases short, with 12 bases between. CDR3 loop: CASSADYSSTDTQYF. In DNA, the CDR3 is TGCGCCAGCAGCGCAGACTATTCTAGCACAGATACGCAGTATTTT. The full variable domain, in which reference TRBV5-1 and TRBJ2-3 provide the parts outside the CDR3, is KAGVTQTPRYLIKTRGQQVTLSCSPISGHRSVSWYQQTPGQGLQFLFEYFSETQRNKGNFPGRFSGRQFSNSRSEMNVSTLELGDSALYLCASSADYSSTDTQYFGPGTRLTVL.

This clonotype appeared many times. The chain has TRBV20-1 and TRBJ2-7; D remains unclear. Germline V gives CDR1 DFQATT, CDR2 SNEGSKA (reference sequence). The CDR3 contains 12 residues. V was trimmed by 6 bases and J by 13 bases, leaving 22 bases between them. The CDR3 protein is CSATASQPGPYF. The CDR3 DNA reads as TGCAGTGCCACTGCGAGTCAGCCCGGGCCCTACTTC.

This clonotype has at least ten counts. This rearrangement joins TRBV11-3 to TRBJ2-6, with D possibly matching TRBD2 (5 bases). This CDR3 has 17 amino acids. Trimming pared 1 base from V and 0 bases from J, leaving 10 bases between. The germline V gene has CDR1 SGHNT and CDR2 YENEEA. CDR3 DNA: TGTGCCAGCAGCTTAGCAGGTGGGAGCTCTGGGGCCAACGTCCTGACTTTC. Residues: CASSLAGGSSGANVLTF.

This clonotype has a count of ten or more. The chain employs TRBV20-1 and TRBJ2-3; D may be TRBD2 (5 bases). The V gene lost 5 bases and the J gene lost 3 bases, with 21 bases spanning the gap. This CDR3 is 16 amino acids long. The germline CDR1 and CDR2 sequences are DFQATT and SNEGSKA (reference sequence). This CDR3 is CSAGSPFEGITDTQYF. The CDR3 DNA reads as TGCAGTGCTGGGTCCCCTTTTGAGGGTATAACAGATACGCAGTATTTT.

The V call is TRBV7-2, the J call TRBJ2-7; possible D gene TRBD2, 6 bases. CDR3 length: 13 amino acids. Germline CDR1 and CDR2: SGHTA and FQGNSA. V was cut by 5 bases and J by 3 bases, with 11 bases left in between. This CDR3 is CASSPGLVYEQYF. In DNA form, the CDR3 reads TGTGCCAGCAGCCCGGGACTCGTCTACGAGCAGTACTTC.

This clonotype was seen many times. The genes are TRBV6-1 and TRBJ2-7, with TRBD1 identical over 9 bases. CDR1 MNHNS and CDR2 SASEGT come from the germline V gene. With V trimmed by 8 bases and J by 4 bases, 9 bases remained unmatched. The CDR3 has 14 amino acids. CDR3 residues: CASCSTGGMYEQYF. The CDR3 region has the DNA TGTGCCAGCTGTTCGACAGGGGGGATGTACGAGCAGTACTTC.

This clonotype was picked up many times. This sequence joins TRBV10-3 and TRBJ1-6, with a possible D match to TRBD1 (5 bases). V was trimmed by 9 bases and J by 7 bases, leaving 16 bases between them. This CDR3 comprises 14 residues. CDR1 is ENHRY and CDR2 is SYGVKD in the germline V gene. The CDR3 spells CAIRPGLTNSPLHF. The CDR3 nucleotides read TGTGCCATTCGACCGGGACTGACCAATTCACCCCTCCACTTT.

CDR3 protein: CASSLVSANTEAFF. CDR3 DNA sequence: TGTGCCAGCAGCTTAGTAAGTGCGAACACTGAAGCTTTCTTT. V is TRBV7-2 and J is TRBJ1-1; D gene ambiguous. Germline CDR1 SGHTA, CDR2 FQGNSA. V dropped 1 base and J dropped 1 base, with 7 bases sitting between them. The CDR3 consists of 14 residues.

This clonotype was picked up many times. This rearrangement joins TRBV9 to TRBJ2-3; 9 bases fit TRBD2. The CDR3 sequence is 17 residues long. Germline CDR1 and CDR2: SGDLS and YYNGEE. V was clipped by 3 bases and J by 4 bases; unmatched bases: 12. This CDR3 is CASSELGLAGNPDTQYF. CDR3 DNA sequence: TGTGCCAGCAGCGAATTAGGGCTAGCGGGGAATCCAGATACGCAGTATTTT.

At least ten counts were recorded for this clonotype. The chain combines TRBV6-1 with TRBJ1-2, with D maybe TRBD1 (5 bases). Deletions cut 11 bases from V and 8 bases from J, with 15 bases between. This CDR3 contains 11 residues. Germline CDR1 reads MNHNS; CDR2 reads SASEGT. DNA of the CDR3: TGTGCCGAGGAGGGGATGGAAGGCTACACCTTC. Encoded protein: CAEEGMEGYTF.

This clonotype has a count of ten or more. J is TRBJ2-1 and V is TRBV29-1; 7 nucleotides line up with TRBD1. The CDR3 spans 13 residues. The V gene end was trimmed by 5 bases and the J gene end by 1 base; junction bases not matched to a gene: 2. Per germline, CDR1 SQVTM and CDR2 ANQGSEA. The CDR3 DNA is TGCAGCGTTACGACAGGGTCCTACAATGAGCAGTTCTTC. It yields the protein CSVTTGSYNEQFF.

This clonotype was observed at least ten times. CDR3 DNA sequence: TGTGCCAGCAGAAACTCTCAATCAGGGGATACGCAGTATTTT. Its protein is CASRNSQSGDTQYF. V gene TRBV27 combines with J gene TRBJ2-3; the D gene is possibly TRBD1 (5 bases). V lost 6 bases to trimming and J lost 6 bases, with 16 bases between them. Germline CDR1 and CDR2: MNHEY and SMNVEV (reference sequence). The CDR3 contains 14 residues.

Of note for this clonotype: A single base separates this from a much larger clone, so it may be a read error. The genes are TRBV12-5 and TRBJ2-7; D uncertain. This CDR3 has 14 residues. Germline values: CDR1 LGHNT, CDR2 FRNRAP. V was cut by 5 bases and J by 7 bases, with 18 bases left in between. The CDR3 DNA follows: TGTGCTAGTGGTCCTCGACCCCGACGGTGGGAGCAGTACTTC. It is translated as CASGPRPRRWEQYF.

In its sample, this clonotype was seen many times. The genes are TRBV10-2 and TRBJ1-2; the D is unclear. Germline lookup yields CDR1 WSHSY and CDR2 SAAADI. Deletions cut 3 bases from V and 5 bases from J, with 13 bases between. The CDR3 sequence is 14 residues long. The CDR3 is CASSESGRLYGYTF. CDR3 nucleotides: TGCGCCAGCAGTGAAAGTGGCAGGTTGTATGGCTACACCTTC.

This clonotype was seen repeatedly, ten times or more. The chain links TRBV7-9 to TRBJ2-7, with D tentatively TRBD2 (5 bases). V lost 5 bases and J 5 bases, leaving 19 bases between the germline ends. This CDR3 comprises 15 residues. Germline V gene lookup returns CDR1 SEHNR and CDR2 FQNEAQ (reference sequence). The CDR3 is CASSRSNSPGNEQYF. CDR3 in DNA: TGTGCCAGCAGCCGCTCCAACTCCCCGGGGAACGAGCAGTACTTC.

CDR3 sequence: CSATTPSGGGGRDTQYF. Written as DNA, the CDR3 is TGCAGTGCTACAACCCCTAGCGGGGGGGGGGGGAGAGATACGCAGTATTTT. The chain links TRBV20-1 to TRBJ2-3; TRBD2 matches at 12 bases. The J segment lost 5 bases and the V segment lost 4 bases, leaving 13 bases of the junction unmatched. CDR1 DFQATT and CDR2 SNEGSKA come from the germline V gene (reference sequence). CDR3 length equals 17 residues.

Many counts were recorded for this clonotype. The chain has TRBV10-3 and TRBJ2-1, with unresolved D. The CDR3 loop spans 11 amino acids. The germline V gene encodes CDR1 ENHRY and CDR2 SYGVKD. Trimming left V 6 bases short and J 8 bases short, with 8 bases between. The CDR3 loop reads CAISRVDEQFF. CDR3 sequence (DNA): TGTGCCATCAGCCGTGTGGATGAGCAGTTCTTC.

This clonotype was counted at least ten times. The chain couples TRBV20-1 to TRBJ2-3, with D perhaps being TRBD1 or TRBD2 (6 bases each). V gave up 6 bases and J gave up 3 bases, with 16 bases separating them. Germline V gene lookup returns CDR1 DFQATT and CDR2 SNEGSKA (reference sequence). This CDR3 has 14 amino acids. CDR3 in amino acids: CSASGGRRTDTQYF. CDR3 nucleotide sequence: TGCAGTGCAAGTGGGGGGCGACGTACAGATACGCAGTATTTT.

This clonotype was seen ten or more times. The chain joins TRBV2 to TRBJ1-1, with 7 bases lining up with TRBD1. V lost 9 bases to trimming and J lost 3 bases; unmatched junction nucleotides: 1. The CDR3 runs 11 residues. Germline-derived CDR1 and CDR2 are SNHLY and FYNNEI. In nucleotides, the CDR3 is TGTGCCAGTGGACAGGACACTGAAGCTTTCTTT. Its protein is CASGQDTEAFF.